This T cell receptor (beta chain) is from a study of control samples from healthy donors and cancer patients. From germline, CDR1 is SEHNR and CDR2 FQNEAQ (reference sequence). This CDR3 is built from 16 residues. V lost 3 bases, J lost 4 bases, and 18 bases lay in between. Assay: immunoSEQ multiplex PCR; the TCRdb copy retains only in-frame clones and omits some. Found here are 130,000 to 150,000 clones, roughly 92% of them singletons; the top ten hold around 10%. Source material: blood. This chain connects TRBV7-9 to TRBJ1-2; D is uncertain. This receptor was obtained from a man aged 30 to 39 in good health. CDR3 sequence: CASSFETGRGTYGYTF. The CDR3 DNA reads TGTGCCAGCAGCTTCGAAACCGGACGGGGTACCTATGGCTACACCTTC.